This T cell receptor beta chain was documented in a study of identifying expanded T cells in peripheral blood. The study's findings and limits: Over two and four weeks, about 15 and 19 clones changed, versus more than 1 between replicates. Variance in clone template counts between approximately 2-week samples significantly increased with total template count across all healthy donors.

No infections or other immune events were documented during collection. About this clone: Antigen: not known.

Some clones are missing from TCRdb's copy, which holds only in-frame ones; the method was immunoSEQ multiplex PCR. The data contain approximately 81,000 clones, roughly 84% of them singletons. V was pared by 3 bases and J by 0 bases, with 5 bases between. The CDR3 extends over 13 amino acids. Germline CDR1 reads SGHVS; CDR2 reads FNYEAQ. Sequenced sample: blood. The TCR originated in a person aged 18 to 69 in good health. The rearrangement joins TRBV7-6 to TRBJ1-1, with no clear D. CDR3 DNA: TGTGCCAGCAGCTTGGGGATGAACACTGAAGCTTTCTTT. Protein product: CASSLGMNTEAFF.